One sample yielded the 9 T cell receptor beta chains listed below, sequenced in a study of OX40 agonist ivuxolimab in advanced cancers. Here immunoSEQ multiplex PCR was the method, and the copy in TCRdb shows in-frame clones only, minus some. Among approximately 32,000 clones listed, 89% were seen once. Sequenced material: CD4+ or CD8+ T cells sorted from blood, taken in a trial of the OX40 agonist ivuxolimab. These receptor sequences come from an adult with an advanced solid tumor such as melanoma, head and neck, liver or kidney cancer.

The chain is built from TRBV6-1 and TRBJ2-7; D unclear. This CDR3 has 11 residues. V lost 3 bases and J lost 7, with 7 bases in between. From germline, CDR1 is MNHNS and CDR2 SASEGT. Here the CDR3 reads CASSDQREQYF. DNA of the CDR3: TGTGCCAGCAGTGACCAGCGAGAGCAGTACTTC.

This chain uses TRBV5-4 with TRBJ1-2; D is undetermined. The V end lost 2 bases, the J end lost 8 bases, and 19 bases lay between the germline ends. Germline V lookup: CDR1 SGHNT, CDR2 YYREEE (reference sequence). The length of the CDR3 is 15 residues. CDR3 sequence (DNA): TGTGCCAGCAGCTTACCCGGGAGCCCGTCTCAGGGCTACACCTTC. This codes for CASSLPGSPSQGYTF.

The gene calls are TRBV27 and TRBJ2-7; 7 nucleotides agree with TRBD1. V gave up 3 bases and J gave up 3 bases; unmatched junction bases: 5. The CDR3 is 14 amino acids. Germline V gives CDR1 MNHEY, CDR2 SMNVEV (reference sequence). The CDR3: CASSLYRGDYEQYF. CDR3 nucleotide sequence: TGTGCCAGCAGTTTGTACAGGGGTGACTACGAGCAGTACTTC.

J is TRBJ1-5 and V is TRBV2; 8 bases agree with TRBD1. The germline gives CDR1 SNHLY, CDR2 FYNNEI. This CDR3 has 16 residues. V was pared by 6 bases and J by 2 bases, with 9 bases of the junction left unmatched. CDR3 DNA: TGTGCCAGCAGGGACGACAGGGGAAATGGCAATCAGCCCCAGCATTTT. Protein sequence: CASRDDRGNGNQPQHF.

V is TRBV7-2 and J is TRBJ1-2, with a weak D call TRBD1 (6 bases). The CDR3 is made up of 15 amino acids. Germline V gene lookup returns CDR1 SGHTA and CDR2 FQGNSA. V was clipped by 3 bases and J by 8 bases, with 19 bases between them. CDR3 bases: TGTGCCAGCAGCTTTTACAGGGAGCGGACGGGAGGCTACACCTTC. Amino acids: CASSFYRERTGGYTF.

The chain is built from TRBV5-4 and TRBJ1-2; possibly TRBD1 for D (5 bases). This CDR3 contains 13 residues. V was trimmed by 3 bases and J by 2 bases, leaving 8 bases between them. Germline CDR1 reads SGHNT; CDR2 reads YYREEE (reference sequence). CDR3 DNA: TGTGCCAGCAGCTGGGGACCCAACTATGGCTACACCTTC. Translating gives CASSWGPNYGYTF.

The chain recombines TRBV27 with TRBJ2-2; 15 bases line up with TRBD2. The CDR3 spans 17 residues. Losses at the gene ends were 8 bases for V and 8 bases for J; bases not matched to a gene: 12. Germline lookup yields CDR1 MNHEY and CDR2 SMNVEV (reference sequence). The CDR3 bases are TGTGCCAGCGGCGGACTAGCGGGAGGGCATAGAAGTGGGGAGCTGTTTTTT. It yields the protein CASGGLAGGHRSGELFF.

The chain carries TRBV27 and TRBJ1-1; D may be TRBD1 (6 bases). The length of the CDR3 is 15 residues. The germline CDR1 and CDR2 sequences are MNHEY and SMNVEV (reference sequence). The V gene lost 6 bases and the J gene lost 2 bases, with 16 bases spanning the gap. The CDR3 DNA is TGTGCCAGCAGCTACCAAGGGGGAGGTAACACTGAAGCTTTCTTT. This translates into CASSYQGGGNTEAFF.

As DNA, the CDR3 is TGTGCCAGCAGCTTACCGGGACAGGGTCCCTACGAGCAGTACTTC. Its protein is CASSLPGQGPYEQYF. The chain joins TRBV7-9 to TRBJ2-7; 9 bases line up with TRBD1. Trimming at V came to 2 bases and at J to 2 bases, leaving 4 bases not matched to a gene. In germline, CDR1 is SEHNR, CDR2 FQNEAQ (reference sequence). This CDR3 has 15 amino acids.